These 9 T cell receptor beta chains share one sample of origin, sequenced in a study of blood T cell repertoires in COVID-19. Here immunoSEQ multiplex PCR was the method, and the copy in TCRdb shows in-frame clones only, minus some. The sample includes some 86,000 clones, 85% of them seen just once. Sequenced input: peripheral blood. The receptors were sampled from a woman in her 70s with acute or convalescent COVID-19.

This chain joins TRBV2 and TRBJ2-7; TRBD1 might be the D (6 bases). Germline V gene sequence: CDR1 SNHLY, CDR2 FYNNEI. The CDR3 length is 13 residues. V lost 7 bases and J lost 3, with 13 bases in between. The chain's CDR3 is CASTVDSVYEQYV. The CDR3 region has the DNA TGTGCCAGCACCGTGGACAGTGTCTACGAGCAGTACGTC.

This clone was recorded once. The chain couples TRBV27 to TRBJ2-4, with TRBD2 matching over 7 bases. Germline V gene data show CDR1 as MNHEY and CDR2 as SMNVEV (reference sequence). The CDR3 is made up of 12 amino acids. Trimming at V came to 8 bases and at J to 7 bases, leaving 5 bases not matched to a gene. CDR3: CASAGVGNIQYF. DNA of the CDR3: TGTGCCAGCGCGGGGGTGGGGAACATTCAGTACTTC.

This sequence joins TRBV28 and TRBJ1-5; 10 bases fit TRBD1. The ends lost 5 bases at V and 2 bases at J; junction bases unmatched: 6. The CDR3 runs to 16 residues. The germline V gene encodes CDR1 MDHEN and CDR2 SYDVKM. CDR3 sequence (DNA): TGTGCCAGCAGTCCCCGACAGGGGGCGCGCAATCAGCCCCAGCATTTT. It codes for CASSPRQGARNQPQHF.

The chain has TRBV7-9 and TRBJ1-4; 9 positions agree with TRBD1. The V segment lost 5 bases and the J segment 4 bases; nucleotides outside the gene matches: 8. The CDR3 extends over 16 amino acids. Germline values: CDR1 SEHNR, CDR2 FQNEAQ (reference sequence). CDR3 amino acids: CASSPEGTGRNEKLFF. The CDR3 DNA sequence: TGTGCCAGCAGCCCTGAGGGGACAGGGCGTAATGAAAAACTGTTTTTT.

The chain combines TRBV9 with TRBJ1-2, with D perhaps TRBD1 (6 bases). Germline V gene data show CDR1 as SGDLS and CDR2 as YYNGEE. This CDR3 has 14 residues. V dropped 3 bases and J dropped 6 bases, with 15 bases sitting between them. CDR3 DNA: TGTGCCAGCAGCGCTGCGAACAGGGTCGATGGCTACACCTTC. This gives the protein CASSAANRVDGYTF. Together with reference TRBV9 and TRBJ1-2, the CDR3 gives the full variable domain: DSGVTQTPKHLITATGQRVTLRCSPRSGDLSVYWYQQSLDQGLQFLIQYYNGEERAKGNILERFSAQQFPDLHSELNLSSLELGDSALYFCASSAANRVDGYTFGSGTRLTVV.

This clone came up once. This rearrangement joins TRBV6-5 to TRBJ1-1; D not resolved. This CDR3 region has 13 residues. Trimming removed 0 bases from V and 6 bases from J, with 8 bases in between. Germline V CDR1 and CDR2: MNHEY, SVGAGI. CDR3 DNA: TGTGCCAGCAGTTACTCCGGGTTCGCTGAAGCTTTCTTT. Translation: CASSYSGFAEAFF.

The V call is TRBV10-3, the J call TRBJ1-3; D is ambiguous. V dropped 4 bases and J dropped 4 bases, with 11 bases sitting between them. Per the germline V gene, CDR1 is ENHRY and CDR2 is SYGVKD. The CDR3 contains 14 residues. CDR3 nucleotide sequence: TGTGCCATCAGTGCCGGCTCAGCGGGAAACACCATATATTTT. It codes for CAISAGSAGNTIYF.

The J gene is TRBJ1-6, the V gene TRBV9; D is possibly TRBD1 (6 bases). This CDR3 spans 15 amino acids. Germline CDR1 reads SGDLS; CDR2 reads YYNGEE. The ends were cut back, 4 bases at V and 8 bases at J, with 16 bases in the middle. The CDR3 nucleotides are TGTGCCAGCAGCCCTGCCAGGGGTTGGTATTCACCCCTCCACTTT. Protein: CASSPARGWYSPLHF.

The chain carries TRBV18 and TRBJ2-7, with 7 bases fitting TRBD2. Germline values: CDR1 KGHSH, CDR2 LQKENI. This CDR3 is built from 13 residues. V trimming: 5 bases; J trimming: 1 base; junction bases outside the gene matches: 2. The CDR3 sequence is CASSGDYSYEQYV. The CDR3 DNA reads TGTGCCAGCTCAGGGGACTATTCCTACGAGCAGTACGTC.